A selection of T cell receptor beta chains follows, all from one sample in a study of OX40 agonist ivuxolimab in advanced cancers. Sequencing was performed with immunoSEQ multiplex PCR; in TCRdb, only in-frame clones are kept and a portion is missing. The sample holds 30,000 to 35,000 clones; 75% to 90% are singletons and the top ten take roughly 31%. The specimen was CD4+ or CD8+ T cells sorted from blood, collected in a trial of the OX40 agonist ivuxolimab. These receptors all come from an adult with an advanced solid tumor such as melanoma, head and neck, liver or kidney cancer. The CDR3 runs from the conserved cysteine through the conserved F or W. D genes are given only for firm matches. Size is stated for part of the rows, as once, few or many counts, or as a class when the clone is expanded.

v_gene	abundance	d_gene	j_gene	CDR3nt	CDR3aa
TRBV6-4	NA	NA	TRBJ2-3	TGTGCCAGCAGTGACCGAGAAAATACAGATACGCAGTATTTT	CASSDRENTDTQYF
TRBV13	NA	NA	TRBJ1-1	TGTGCCAGCAGCTTCCCCGGGGCGAACACTGAAGCTTTCTTT	CASSFPGANTEAFF
TRBV28	NA	NA	TRBJ1-1	TGTGCCAGCAGCTTATGGGGAATTGGGACTGAAGCTTTCTTT	CASSLWGIGTEAFF
TRBV7-9	NA	TRBD1	TRBJ2-1	TGTGCCAGCAGCTTCAACAGGGGGCCATACAATGAGCAGTTCTTC	CASSFNRGPYNEQFF
TRBV28	few	NA	TRBJ2-5	TGTGCCAGCAGTTCGGGCCTTTACCAAGAGACCCAGTACTTC	CASSSGLYQETQYF
TRBV27	NA	NA	TRBJ2-1	TGTGCCAGCAGTTTGGCGGCTAGCTCCTACAATGAGCAGTTCTTC	CASSLAASSYNEQFF
TRBV7-9	NA	TRBD1	TRBJ2-1	TGTGCCAGCAGCCCCCCGGGACAGGGGTATACCGAGCAGTTCTTC	CASSPPGQGYTEQFF
TRBV19	NA	TRBD1	TRBJ2-7	TGTGCCAGTGGGCCCGGGACAGGGGGCGGCAACGAGCAGTACTTC	CASGPGTGGGNEQYF
TRBV27	NA	TRBD1	TRBJ2-2	TGTGCCAGCACCCCCAGACAGGGTCCCAGGGGGGAGCTGTTTTTT	CASTPRQGPRGELFF
TRBV6-1	NA	NA	TRBJ2-6	TGTGCCAGCAGTGAATTGCAGGGTATCTCTGGGGCCAACGTCCTGACTTTC	CASSELQGISGANVLTF
TRBV27	NA	NA	TRBJ1-6	TGTGCCAGCAGTTTGGCCGGGCCTGAGGGTTCACCCCTCCACTTT	CASSLAGPEGSPLHF
TRBV7-9	NA	NA	TRBJ1-1	TGTGCCAGCACCCAATCGATCGGCCCGGGCGCGAACACTGAAGCTTTCTTT	CASTQSIGPGANTEAFF
TRBV6-6	NA	NA	TRBJ2-3	TGTGCCACCTGGGGGTATGGCACAGATACGCAGTATTTT	CATWGYGTDTQYF
TRBV7-9	NA	NA	TRBJ2-7	TGTGCCAGCAGCCCGACAGGATCCTACGAGCAGTACTTC	CASSPTGSYEQYF
TRBV15	medium-sized	NA	TRBJ1-1	TGTGCCACCAGCAAGACAGAGAACACTGAAGCTTTCTTT	CATSKTENTEAFF
TRBV7-7	NA	NA	TRBJ2-1	TGTGCCAGCAGCTTATCAGCCGTCGGATACAATGAGCAGTTCTTC	CASSLSAVGYNEQFF
TRBV4-2	NA	TRBD2	TRBJ2-5	TGTGCCAGCAGCCAAGATAGGACTAGAGGACAGACCCAGTACTTC	CASSQDRTRGQTQYF
TRBV4-1	NA	NA	TRBJ2-6	TGCGCCAGCAGCCAACCACCTGGGGCCAACGTCCTGACTTTC	CASSQPPGANVLTF
TRBV29-1	NA	NA	TRBJ2-1	TGCAGCGTTGAAGAGGAGGGGCCCGCGGCGGAGCAGTTCTTC	CSVEEEGPAAEQFF
TRBV5-1	NA	NA	TRBJ1-2	TGCGCCAGCAGCCAGCACGTGCAGGGGACTAACTATGGCTACACCTTC	CASSQHVQGTNYGYTF
TRBV7-2	NA	NA	TRBJ1-5	TGTGCCAGCAGCTTCCGTCAAGGGGTCAATCAGCCCCAGCATTTT	CASSFRQGVNQPQHF
TRBV27	once	NA	TRBJ2-1	TGTGCCAGCAGTTTCCCCGGAGATGAGCAGTTCTTC	CASSFPGDEQFF
TRBV9	NA	NA	TRBJ2-3	TGTGCCAGCAGCGTAACAGTAAGCACAGATACGCAGTATTTT	CASSVTVSTDTQYF